Presented here are 8 T cell receptor beta chains from one specimen sequenced in a study of molecular identifiers for immune sequencing clone quantification. Each CDR3 protein is one row after TCRdb ran MiXCR on the PCR reads. The table has roughly 100,000 distinct CDR3 sequences, about 35% seen once. Sequenced input: naive CD8+ T cells from blood, with Jurkat cell RNA spiked in. Subset noted: FACS-sorted CD8+CD4-CCR7+CD45RA+ naive T cells. These receptors all come from a human donor in good health. Some libraries in this study had Jurkat cell RNA spiked in.

The sample holds many counts of this clonotype. The V gene is TRBV29-1, the J gene TRBJ2-6; 7 bases fit TRBD1. Germline lookup yields CDR1 SQVTM and CDR2 ANQGSEA. CDR3 length equals 13 residues. J lost 6 bases, V lost 7 bases, and 6 bases had no gene match. The CDR3 loop is CSAITGEANVLTF. CDR3 in DNA: TGCAGCGCGATTACAGGGGAGGCCAACGTCCTGACTTTC.

The rearrangement uses TRBV11-2 and TRBJ2-5; D might be TRBD1 or TRBD2, each matching 6 bases. The ends were cut back, 8 bases at V and 5 bases at J, with 21 bases in the middle. The germline CDR1 and CDR2 sequences are SGHAT and FQNNGV. The CDR3 sequence is 15 residues long. The CDR3 coding sequence is TGTGCCAGCTGCTCCCCCCGGGGGCCGCAGGAGACCCAGTACTTC. Translating gives CASCSPRGPQETQYF.

Here the CDR3 DNA reads TGTGCCAGCAGTTTGGTGGCTAGCGGGAGTTACGAGCAGTACTTC. As protein: CASSLVASGSYEQYF. This chain links TRBV27 with TRBJ2-7, with TRBD2 identical over 10 bases. CDR3 size: 15 residues. Unmatched junction bases numbered 6, after V lost 3 bases and J lost 4 bases. Looked up from germline, CDR1 is MNHEY and CDR2 is SMNVEV (reference sequence).

This rearrangement joins TRBV28 to TRBJ2-5; maybe TRBD1 (6 bases). The J call is in doubt because the DNA end fits TRBJ2-1 better. Germline CDR1 and CDR2: MDHEN and SYDVKM. The CDR3 contains 15 residues. DNA of the CDR3: TGTGCCAGCAGCCCCCACGGACAGCATAAAGAGACCCAGTTCTTC. Protein product: CASSPHGQHKETQFF.

This clonotype has a handful of counts. J is TRBJ2-7 and V is TRBV4-1, with D perhaps matching TRBD1 or TRBD2 (5 bases each). Trimming stripped 0 bases from V and 5 bases from J, with 8 bases between. From germline, CDR1 is MGHRA and CDR2 YSYEKL. The CDR3 covers 13 residues. CDR3 in amino acids: CASSQERGHEQYF. As DNA, the CDR3 is TGCGCCAGCAGCCAAGAGAGGGGCCACGAGCAGTACTTC.

Of note for this clonotype: The CDR3 end shows no conserved phenylalanine or tryptophan, and so a read error is likely. The chain combines TRBV6-5 with TRBJ2-7; 7 bases line up with TRBD1. The trim removed 5 bases at V and 2 bases at J, leaving 3 bases unmatched. Looked up from germline, CDR1 is MNHEY and CDR2 is SVGAGI. The CDR3 is 13 amino acids. CDR3 nucleotides: TGTGCCAGCAGTGTACAGGGGACCTACGAGCAGTACCTC. It is translated as CASSVQGTYEQYL.

As for this clonotype: Since a much larger clone is just one base distant, this may be a read error. The rearrangement uses TRBV4-1 and TRBJ2-5; the match to TRBD2 covers 8 bases. CDR3 size: 15 residues. The germline V gene has CDR1 MGHRA and CDR2 YSYEKL. CDR3 region: CANSQKAGEWETQYF. DNA for the CDR3: TGCGCCAACAGCCAAAAAGCGGGAGAGTGGGAGACCCAGTACTTC.

This clonotype was seen repeatedly, ten times or more. The CDR3 DNA sequence: TGTGCCAGCAGTTTAACAGGTTCCCATAGCAATCAGCCCCAGCATTTT. Amino acids: CASSLTGSHSNQPQHF. V gene TRBV28 combines with J gene TRBJ1-5; D perhaps matches TRBD1 (5 bases). This CDR3 contains 16 residues. Trimming took off 2 bases at V and 0 bases at J, with 11 bases between the two ends. CDR1 MDHEN and CDR2 SYDVKM come from the germline V gene.